This T cell receptor (beta chain) was found in a study of blood T cell repertoires in COVID-19. In germline, CDR1 is SEHNR, CDR2 FQNEAQ (reference sequence). This CDR3 spans 13 amino acids. The V gene end was trimmed by 10 bases and the J gene end by 4 bases; junction bases not matched to a gene: 3. The assay was immunoSEQ multiplex PCR, and TCRdb's table has in-frame clones only and misses some. Of more than 200,000 clones in the sample, just over 90% were seen once. The V and J genes are TRBV7-9 and TRBJ1-5; 11 bases are shared with TRBD1. The specimen sequenced was PBMCs or T cells enriched from blood (not recorded which). The TCR comes from a woman under 30 who had recovered from COVID-19. The CDR3 spells CATGTGGNQPQHF. CDR3 nucleotide sequence: TGTGCCACCGGGACAGGGGGGAATCAGCCCCAGCATTTT.